This TCR beta chain comes out of a study of shared clonotypes between healthy human individuals. It was at deep level that the assay was run. As handled by the study authors: Owing to the provision of junction-only sequences devoid of quality scores by immunoSEQ, filtering differed. Data came from immunoSEQ multiplex PCR; TCRdb stores just in-frame clones and leaves some out. The V and J calls and clone size were taken over from that table, and D and trimming were inferred from the DNA. The table records 1,100,000 or so clones, roughly 74% of them present only once. Trimming cost V 8 bases and J 5 bases; bases outside gene matches: 11. The CDR3 is 15 residues long. Germline V gives CDR1 MDHEN, CDR2 SYDVKM.

The TCR originated in a man between 18 and 29 years old in good health. Some clones in this sample may be carry-over from other donors' samples. Sequencing was carried out using memory CD4+ T cells from PBMCs. Specified subset: CD45RA-negative fraction. V and J are TRBV28 and TRBJ2-3; 9 bases line up with TRBD1. The CDR3 coding sequence is TGTGCCAGCCTTCTGAGACAGGGGGGTAGAGATACGCAGTATTTT. It encodes CASLLRQGGRDTQYF.